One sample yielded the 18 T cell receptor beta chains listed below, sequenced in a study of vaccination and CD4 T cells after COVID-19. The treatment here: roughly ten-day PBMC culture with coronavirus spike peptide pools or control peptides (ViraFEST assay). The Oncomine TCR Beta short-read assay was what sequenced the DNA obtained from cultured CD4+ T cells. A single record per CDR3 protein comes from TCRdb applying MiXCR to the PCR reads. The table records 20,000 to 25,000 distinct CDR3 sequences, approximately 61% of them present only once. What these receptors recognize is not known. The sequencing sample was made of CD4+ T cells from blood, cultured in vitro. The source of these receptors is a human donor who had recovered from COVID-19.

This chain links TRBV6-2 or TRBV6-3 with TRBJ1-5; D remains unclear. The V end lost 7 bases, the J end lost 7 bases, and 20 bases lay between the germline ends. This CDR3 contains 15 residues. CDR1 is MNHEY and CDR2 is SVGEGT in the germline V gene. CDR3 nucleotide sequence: TGTGCCAGCAATCCTACAGAGGATCGGCGGCAGCCCCAGCATTTT. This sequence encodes CASNPTEDRRQPQHF.

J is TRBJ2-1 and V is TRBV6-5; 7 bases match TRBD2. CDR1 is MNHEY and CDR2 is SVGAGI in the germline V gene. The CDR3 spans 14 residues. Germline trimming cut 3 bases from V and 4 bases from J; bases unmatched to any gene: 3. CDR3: CASSYSGLYNEQFF. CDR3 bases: TGTGCCAGCAGTTATTCGGGACTATACAATGAGCAGTTCTTC.

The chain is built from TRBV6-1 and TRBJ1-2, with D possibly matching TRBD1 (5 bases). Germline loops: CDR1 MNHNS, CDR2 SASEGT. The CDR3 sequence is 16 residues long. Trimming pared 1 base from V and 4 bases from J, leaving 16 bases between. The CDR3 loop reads CASSEGMGVRPYGYTF. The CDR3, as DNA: TGTGCCAGCAGTGAAGGGATGGGGGTAAGACCCTATGGCTACACCTTC.

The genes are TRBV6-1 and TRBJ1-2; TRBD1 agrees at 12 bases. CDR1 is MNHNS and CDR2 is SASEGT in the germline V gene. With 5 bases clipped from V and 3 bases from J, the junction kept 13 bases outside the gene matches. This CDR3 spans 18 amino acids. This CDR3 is CASSNPGTGGVWDYGYTF. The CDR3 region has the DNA TGTGCCAGCAGTAACCCCGGGACAGGGGGCGTTTGGGACTATGGCTACACCTTC.

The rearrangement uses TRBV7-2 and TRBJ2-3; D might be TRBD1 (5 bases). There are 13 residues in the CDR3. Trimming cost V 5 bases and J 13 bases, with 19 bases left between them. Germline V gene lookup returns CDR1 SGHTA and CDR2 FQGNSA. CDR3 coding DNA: TGTGCCAGCAGCGTGGACACGGGCGGCATCGAGTATTTT. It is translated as CASSVDTGGIEYF.

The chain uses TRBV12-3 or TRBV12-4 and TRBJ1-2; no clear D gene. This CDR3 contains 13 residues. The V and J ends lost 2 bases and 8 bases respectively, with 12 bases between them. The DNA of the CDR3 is TGTGCCAGCAGTTTATTGCGGCAGCACGGCTACACCTTC. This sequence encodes CASSLLRQHGYTF.

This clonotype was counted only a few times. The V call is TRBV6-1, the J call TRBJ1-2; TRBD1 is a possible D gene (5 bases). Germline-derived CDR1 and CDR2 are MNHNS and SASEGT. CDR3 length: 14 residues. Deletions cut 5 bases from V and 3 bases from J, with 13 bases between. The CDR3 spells CASSRDFNDYGYTF. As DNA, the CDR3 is TGTGCCAGCAGTAGGGACTTCAATGACTATGGCTACACCTTC.

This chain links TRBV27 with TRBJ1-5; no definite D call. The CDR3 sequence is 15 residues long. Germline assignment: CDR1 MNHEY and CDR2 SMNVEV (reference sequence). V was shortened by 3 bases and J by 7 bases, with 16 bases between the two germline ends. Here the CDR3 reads CASSFRGRKGQPQHF. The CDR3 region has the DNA TGTGCCAGCAGTTTTCGAGGACGGAAGGGCCAGCCCCAGCATTTT.

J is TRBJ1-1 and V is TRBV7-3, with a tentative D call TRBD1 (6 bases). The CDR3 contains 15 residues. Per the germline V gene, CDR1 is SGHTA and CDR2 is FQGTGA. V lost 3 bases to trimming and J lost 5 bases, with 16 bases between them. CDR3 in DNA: TGTGCCAGCAGCTTCAACGGGGGGCAGAGGACTGAAGCTTTCTTT. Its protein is CASSFNGGQRTEAFF.

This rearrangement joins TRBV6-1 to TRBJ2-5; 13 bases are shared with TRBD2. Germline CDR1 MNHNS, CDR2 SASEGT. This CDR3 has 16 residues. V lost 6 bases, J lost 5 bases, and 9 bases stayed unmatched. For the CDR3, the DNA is TGTGCCAGCAGCCACCCCGGACTAGCGGGAGAGGAGACCCAGTACTTC. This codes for CASSHPGLAGEETQYF.

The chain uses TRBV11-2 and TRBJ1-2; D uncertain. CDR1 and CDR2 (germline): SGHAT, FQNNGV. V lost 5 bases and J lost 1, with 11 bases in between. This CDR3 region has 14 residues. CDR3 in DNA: TGTGCCAGCAGCCTACAGCGGCATAACTATGGCTACACCTTC. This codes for CASSLQRHNYGYTF.

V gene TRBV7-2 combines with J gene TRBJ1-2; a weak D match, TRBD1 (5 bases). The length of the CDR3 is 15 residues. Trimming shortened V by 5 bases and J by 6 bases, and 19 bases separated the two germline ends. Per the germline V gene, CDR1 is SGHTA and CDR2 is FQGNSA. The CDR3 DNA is TGTGCCAGCAGCCAAGAACCCAGGGAGGGTCATGGCTACACCTTC. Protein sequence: CASSQEPREGHGYTF.

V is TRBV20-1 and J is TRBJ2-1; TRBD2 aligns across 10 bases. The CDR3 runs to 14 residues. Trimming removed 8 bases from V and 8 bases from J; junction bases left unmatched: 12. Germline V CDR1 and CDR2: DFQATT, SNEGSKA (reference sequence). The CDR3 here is CSSDGASGSHEQFF. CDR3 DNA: TGCAGTTCCGACGGGGCTAGCGGGAGTCATGAGCAGTTCTTC.

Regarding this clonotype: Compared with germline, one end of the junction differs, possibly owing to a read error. The CDR3 here is CASSPDRASF. CDR3 nucleotide sequence: TGTGCCAGCAGCCCTGACAGGGCTTCCTTC. This chain connects TRBV5-5 to TRBJ1-2; 7 bases fit TRBD1. Germline CDR1 is SGHKS and CDR2 is YYEKEE (reference sequence). This CDR3 comprises 10 residues.

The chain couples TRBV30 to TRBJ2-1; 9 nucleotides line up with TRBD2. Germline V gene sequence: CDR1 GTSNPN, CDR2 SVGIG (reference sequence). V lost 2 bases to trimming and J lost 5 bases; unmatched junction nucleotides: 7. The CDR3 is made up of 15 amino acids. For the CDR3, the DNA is TGTGCCTGGAGTTTCGGGCGGGGGGGGAACAATGAGCAGTTCTTC. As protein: CAWSFGRGGNNEQFF.

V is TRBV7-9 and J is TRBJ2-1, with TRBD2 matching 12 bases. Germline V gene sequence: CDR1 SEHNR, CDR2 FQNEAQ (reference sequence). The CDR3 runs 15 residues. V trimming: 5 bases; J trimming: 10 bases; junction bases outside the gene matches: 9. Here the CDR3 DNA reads TGTGCCAGCAGCCGATTACTAGCGGGAGGTGGAGAGCAGTTCTTC. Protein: CASSRLLAGGGEQFF.

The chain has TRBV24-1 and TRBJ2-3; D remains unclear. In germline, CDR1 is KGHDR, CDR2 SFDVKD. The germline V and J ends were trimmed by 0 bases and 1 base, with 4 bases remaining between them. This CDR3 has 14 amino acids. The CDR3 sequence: CATSDLTGTDTQYF. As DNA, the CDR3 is TGTGCCACCAGTGATTTGACTGGCACAGATACGCAGTATTTT.

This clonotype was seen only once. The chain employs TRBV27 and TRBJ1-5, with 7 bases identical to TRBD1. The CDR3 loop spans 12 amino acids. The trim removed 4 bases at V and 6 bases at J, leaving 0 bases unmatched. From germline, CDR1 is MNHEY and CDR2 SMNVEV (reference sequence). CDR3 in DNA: TGTGCCAGCAGTTCAGGGGGTCAGCCCCAGCATTTT. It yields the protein CASSSGGQPQHF.